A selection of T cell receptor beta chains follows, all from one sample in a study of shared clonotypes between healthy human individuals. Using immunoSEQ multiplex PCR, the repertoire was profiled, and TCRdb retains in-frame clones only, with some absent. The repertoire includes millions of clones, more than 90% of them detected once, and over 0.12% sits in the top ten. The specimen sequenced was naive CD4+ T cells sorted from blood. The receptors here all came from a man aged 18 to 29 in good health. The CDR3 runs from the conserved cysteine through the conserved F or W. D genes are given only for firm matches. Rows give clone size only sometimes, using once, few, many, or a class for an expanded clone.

cdr3_aa: CASSYGVLAPKETQYF
cdr3_nt: TGTGCCAGCAGTTATGGGGTTCTAGCGCCAAAAGAGACCCAGTACTTC
v_call: TRBV6-5
d_call: -
j_call: TRBJ2-5
clone_size: -

cdr3_aa: CASSLGISGVNTEAFF
cdr3_nt: TGCGCCAGCAGCTTAGGGATATCCGGGGTGAACACTGAAGCTTTCTTT
v_call: TRBV5-1
d_call: -
j_call: TRBJ1-1
clone_size: -

cdr3_aa: CASSLDGRYGYTF
cdr3_nt: TGTGCCAGCAGCTTGGACGGCCGCTATGGCTACACCTTC
v_call: TRBV7-3
d_call: -
j_call: TRBJ1-2
clone_size: -

cdr3_aa: CASFRVLDPYNSPLHF
cdr3_nt: TGTGCCAGCTTCAGGGTATTGGACCCCTATAATTCACCCCTCCACTTT
v_call: TRBV5-6
d_call: -
j_call: TRBJ1-6
clone_size: -

cdr3_aa: CASSLEVAYEQYF
cdr3_nt: TGTGCCAGCAGCTTGGAGGTTGCCTACGAGCAGTACTTC
v_call: TRBV5-6
d_call: -
j_call: TRBJ2-7
clone_size: -

cdr3_aa: CAISGPGPYSSYEQYF
cdr3_nt: TGTGCCATCAGTGGACCGGGACCCTACTCCTCCTACGAGCAGTACTTC
v_call: TRBV10-3
d_call: -
j_call: TRBJ2-7
clone_size: -

cdr3_aa: CASSPISEQFF
cdr3_nt: TGTGCCAGCAGCCCCATAAGTGAGCAGTTCTTC
v_call: TRBV7-9
d_call: -
j_call: TRBJ2-1
clone_size: once

cdr3_aa: CASSLGTGISSGNTIYF
cdr3_nt: TGCGCCAGCAGCTTGGGGACAGGGATCAGCTCTGGAAACACCATATATTTT
v_call: TRBV5-1
d_call: TRBD1
j_call: TRBJ1-3
clone_size: once

cdr3_aa: CASSLGPSGQGNEQFF
cdr3_nt: TGCGCCAGCAGCCTAGGACCCTCGGGGCAGGGCAATGAGCAGTTCTTC
v_call: TRBV5-1
d_call: -
j_call: TRBJ2-1
clone_size: -

cdr3_aa: CASSGQGETNYGYTF
cdr3_nt: TGTGCCAGCAGTGGACAGGGAGAAACTAACTATGGCTACACCTTC
v_call: TRBV2
d_call: TRBD1
j_call: TRBJ1-2
clone_size: -

cdr3_aa: CASSFSLWTAGANVLTF
cdr3_nt: TGTGCCAGCAGCTTTTCCTTGTGGACAGCTGGGGCCAACGTCCTGACTTTC
v_call: TRBV11-2
d_call: -
j_call: TRBJ2-6
clone_size: -

cdr3_aa: CASSLGHVRDRYEQYF
cdr3_nt: TGTGCCAGCAGCTTAGGTCACGTTAGAGACCGCTACGAGCAGTACTTC
v_call: TRBV11-2
d_call: -
j_call: TRBJ2-7
clone_size: -

cdr3_aa: CASSLERGGNTIYF
cdr3_nt: TGTGCCAGCAGCTTAGAGAGGGGCGGAAACACCATATATTTT
v_call: TRBV7-8
d_call: -
j_call: TRBJ1-3
clone_size: -

cdr3_aa: CASSLELAGGAEEQFF
cdr3_nt: TGCGCCAGCAGCTTAGAACTAGCGGGAGGTGCTGAGGAGCAGTTCTTC
v_call: TRBV5-1
d_call: TRBD2
j_call: TRBJ2-1
clone_size: -

cdr3_aa: CASSFSLEQFF
cdr3_nt: TGTGCCAGCAGCTTCTCCCTTGAGCAGTTCTTC
v_call: TRBV7-2
d_call: -
j_call: TRBJ2-1
clone_size: -

cdr3_aa: CASSLANSGGLQETQYF
cdr3_nt: TGTGCCAGCAGCTTAGCCAATAGCGGGGGTCTACAAGAGACCCAGTACTTC
v_call: TRBV7-9
d_call: TRBD2
j_call: TRBJ2-5
clone_size: -

cdr3_aa: CASSPARNSPLHF
cdr3_nt: TGTGCCAGCAGCCCTGCCCGCAATTCACCCCTCCACTTT
v_call: TRBV7-2
d_call: -
j_call: TRBJ1-6
clone_size: few

cdr3_aa: CASSPLSSFGNTIYF
cdr3_nt: TGTGCCAGCAGTCCACTCAGCAGCTTCGGAAACACCATATATTTT
v_call: TRBV27
d_call: -
j_call: TRBJ1-3
clone_size: -

cdr3_aa: CSARDGATQYF
cdr3_nt: TGCAGTGCTAGAGACGGTGCGACCCAGTACTTC
v_call: TRBV20-1
d_call: -
j_call: TRBJ2-5
clone_size: -

cdr3_aa: CASSFRTGGTDTQYF
cdr3_nt: TGTGCCAGCAGCTTCAGGACAGGGGGCACAGATACGCAGTATTTT
v_call: TRBV5-6
d_call: TRBD1
j_call: TRBJ2-3
clone_size: -

cdr3_aa: CASSLKTGESYTF
cdr3_nt: TGTGCCAGCAGTCTAAAGACAGGGGAGAGCTACACCTTC
v_call: TRBV6-5
d_call: TRBD1
j_call: TRBJ1-2
clone_size: -

cdr3_aa: CASSDSTASGGVTDTQYF
cdr3_nt: TGTGCCAGCAGTGACTCGACGGCTAGCGGGGGGGTCACAGATACGCAGTATTTT
v_call: TRBV6-4
d_call: TRBD2
j_call: TRBJ2-3
clone_size: once

cdr3_aa: CASSLKAGANYGYTF
cdr3_nt: TGTGCCAGCAGTTTAAAGGCAGGGGCTAACTATGGCTACACCTTC
v_call: TRBV27
d_call: -
j_call: TRBJ1-2
clone_size: -

cdr3_aa: CASSRQGIGTEAFF
cdr3_nt: TGTGCCAGCAGTAGGCAGGGGATTGGCACTGAAGCTTTCTTT
v_call: TRBV2
d_call: -
j_call: TRBJ1-1
clone_size: few

cdr3_aa: CASSRLRTGNNEQFF
cdr3_nt: TGTGCCAGCAGCCGCCTGAGGACAGGGAACAATGAGCAGTTCTTC
v_call: TRBV11-2
d_call: TRBD1
j_call: TRBJ2-1
clone_size: -

cdr3_aa: CASSLDGRYGYTF
cdr3_nt: TGTGCCAGCAGTTTAGACGGACGCTATGGCTACACCTTC
v_call: TRBV27
d_call: -
j_call: TRBJ1-2
clone_size: -

cdr3_aa: CSARLGHEQFF
cdr3_nt: TGCAGTGCAAGACTCGGCCATGAGCAGTTCTTC
v_call: TRBV20-1
d_call: -
j_call: TRBJ2-1
clone_size: -

cdr3_aa: CASSQGLAKVHEQFF
cdr3_nt: TGCGCCAGCAGCCAGGGACTAGCGAAGGTGCATGAGCAGTTCTTC
v_call: TRBV4-3
d_call: TRBD2
j_call: TRBJ2-1
clone_size: -

cdr3_aa: CASSLESGVGEKLFF
cdr3_nt: TGTGCCAGCAGCTTAGAGTCCGGGGTTGGCGAAAAACTGTTTTTT
v_call: TRBV7-2
d_call: -
j_call: TRBJ1-4
clone_size: -

cdr3_aa: CASSFTSGSSYSYNSPLHF
cdr3_nt: TGTGCCAGCAGCTTCACAAGTGGCAGTAGCTACTCCTATAATTCACCCCTCCACTTT
v_call: TRBV11-2
d_call: -
j_call: TRBJ1-6
clone_size: -

cdr3_aa: CASSLPSFWAFF
cdr3_nt: TGTGCCAGCAGTTTACCCTCCTTTTGGGCTTTCTTT
v_call: TRBV28
d_call: -
j_call: TRBJ1-1
clone_size: -

cdr3_aa: CASSSPGGKGWYF
cdr3_nt: TGTGCCAGCAGTTCTCCAGGGGGGAAAGGGTGGTACTTC
v_call: TRBV6-5
d_call: -
j_call: TRBJ2-7
clone_size: -

cdr3_aa: CASSFQGQGYTF
cdr3_nt: TGTGCCAGCAGTTTCCAGGGTCAGGGCTACACCTTC
v_call: TRBV28
d_call: -
j_call: TRBJ1-2
clone_size: -

cdr3_aa: CATSRGGSNQPQHF
cdr3_nt: TGTGCCACCAGCAGAGGGGGGAGCAATCAGCCCCAGCATTTT
v_call: TRBV15
d_call: -
j_call: TRBJ1-5
clone_size: -

cdr3_aa: CASSLEGRAPDTQYF
cdr3_nt: TGTGCCAGCAGCTTGGAGGGCAGGGCTCCAGATACGCAGTATTTT
v_call: TRBV5-5
d_call: -
j_call: TRBJ2-3
clone_size: -

cdr3_aa: CASSSRDTTYEQYF
cdr3_nt: TGTGCCAGCAGCTCCCGGGACACCACCTACGAGCAGTACTTC
v_call: TRBV7-9
d_call: -
j_call: TRBJ2-7
clone_size: -

cdr3_aa: CAISREFSYEQYF
cdr3_nt: TGTGCCATCAGTCGGGAGTTCTCCTACGAGCAGTACTTC
v_call: TRBV10-3
d_call: -
j_call: TRBJ2-7
clone_size: once

cdr3_aa: CAISERGPARKVYF
cdr3_nt: TGTGCCATCAGTGAGAGGGGTCCCGCGCGAAAGGTGTACTTC
v_call: TRBV10-3
d_call: -
j_call: TRBJ2-5
clone_size: -

cdr3_aa: CASSLAPGDQPQHF
cdr3_nt: TGTGCCAGCAGCTTGGCCCCAGGGGATCAGCCCCAGCATTTT
v_call: TRBV5-5
d_call: -
j_call: TRBJ1-5
clone_size: -

cdr3_aa: CASSPSDGPGALHF
cdr3_nt: TGCGCCAGCAGCCCATCGGACGGACCCGGGGCCCTCCACTTT
v_call: TRBV5-1
d_call: -
j_call: TRBJ1-6
clone_size: -

cdr3_aa: CASRGGDEKLFF
cdr3_nt: TGTGCCAGCAGGGGCGGCGATGAAAAACTGTTTTTT
v_call: TRBV27
d_call: -
j_call: TRBJ1-4
clone_size: -

cdr3_aa: CASSLVSRGVNEQFF
cdr3_nt: TGCGCCAGCAGCTTGGTTAGTAGGGGGGTCAATGAGCAGTTCTTC
v_call: TRBV5-1
d_call: -
j_call: TRBJ2-1
clone_size: -

cdr3_aa: CASSRERGYEQYF
cdr3_nt: TGTGCCAGCAGTCGGGAGAGGGGCTACGAGCAGTACTTC
v_call: TRBV6-5
d_call: -
j_call: TRBJ2-7
clone_size: -

cdr3_aa: CASSYSTGPGELFF
cdr3_nt: TGTGCCAGCAGCTATAGTACAGGGCCTGGGGAACTGTTTTTT
v_call: TRBV27
d_call: -
j_call: TRBJ1-4
clone_size: -

cdr3_aa: CASSRDGTSFSGELFF
cdr3_nt: TGTGCCAGCAGCCGCGACGGGACTAGCTTTAGCGGGGAGCTGTTTTTT
v_call: TRBV7-2
d_call: TRBD2
j_call: TRBJ2-2
clone_size: few

cdr3_aa: CASSESGGTGELFF
cdr3_nt: TGTGCCAGCAGTGAGTCAGGGGGCACCGGGGAGCTGTTTTTT
v_call: TRBV2
d_call: TRBD1
j_call: TRBJ2-2
clone_size: -

cdr3_aa: CASSPRLGGETQYF
cdr3_nt: TGTGCCAGCAGTCCCCGGCTCGGTGGAGAGACCCAGTACTTC
v_call: TRBV27
d_call: -
j_call: TRBJ2-5
clone_size: -

cdr3_aa: CASSFSGGADYEQYF
cdr3_nt: TGCGCCAGCAGCTTTAGCGGGGGGGCCGATTACGAGCAGTACTTC
v_call: TRBV5-1
d_call: TRBD2
j_call: TRBJ2-7
clone_size: once

cdr3_aa: CASSPPRGANEKLFF
cdr3_nt: TGTGCCAGCTCACCACCCAGAGGGGCTAATGAAAAACTGTTTTTT
v_call: TRBV18
d_call: -
j_call: TRBJ1-4
clone_size: -